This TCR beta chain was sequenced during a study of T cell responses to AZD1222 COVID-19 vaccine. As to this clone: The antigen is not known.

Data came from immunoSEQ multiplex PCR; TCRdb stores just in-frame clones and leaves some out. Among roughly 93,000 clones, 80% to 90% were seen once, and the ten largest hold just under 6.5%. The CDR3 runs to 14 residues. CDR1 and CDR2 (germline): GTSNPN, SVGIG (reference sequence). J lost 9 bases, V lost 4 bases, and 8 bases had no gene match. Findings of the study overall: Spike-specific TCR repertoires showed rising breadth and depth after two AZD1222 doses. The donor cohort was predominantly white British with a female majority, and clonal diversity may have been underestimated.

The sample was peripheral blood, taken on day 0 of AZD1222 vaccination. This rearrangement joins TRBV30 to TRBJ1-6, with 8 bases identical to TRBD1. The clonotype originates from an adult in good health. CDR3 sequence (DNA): TGTGCCTGGAAACAGACAGGGGAGAGTTCACCCCTCCACTTT. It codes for CAWKQTGESSPLHF.